This T cell receptor (beta chain) was identified in a study of cytomegalovirus exposure and HLA in healthy donors. It was with 60 Vbeta and 13 Jbeta primers that the PCR ran. Only in-frame clones appear in the TCRdb table, and some are missing; sequencing was by immunoSEQ multiplex PCR. The table shows about 190,000 clones, with around 77% occurring only once. The source of this sequence is a woman aged 18 to 35 in good health and CMV-seronegative. Sequenced material: PBMCs.

The CDR3 DNA reads as TGTGCCAGCGGAGGGGGGGTTTCCTACGAGCAGTACTTC. Translation: CASGGGVSYEQYF. The genes are TRBV6-5 and TRBJ2-7, with D perhaps matching TRBD2 (7 bases). The CDR3 runs to 13 residues. Trimming cost V 8 bases and J 1 base, with 12 bases left between them. Germline assignment: CDR1 MNHEY and CDR2 SVGAGI.